This T cell receptor beta chain was captured by sequencing in a study of T-cell memory formation after mild COVID-19. This CDR3 is 14 amino acids long. The germline V and J ends were trimmed by 3 bases and 3 bases, with 12 bases remaining between them. A single record per CDR3 protein comes from TCRdb applying MiXCR to the 5' RACE reads. The sample has under 200,000 distinct CDR3 sequences, 10% to 15% seen once. J is TRBJ2-7 and V is TRBV12-3 or TRBV12-4, with D tentatively TRBD2 (6 bases). This receptor was taken from a man aged 18 to 30 who had mild COVID-19 (a few samples of this study predate the infection). Cell type and time point are not known. The sequenced sample was PBMCs or a T cell subset sorted from them (not recorded which). This CDR3 is CASSFGARGYEQYF. The CDR3 coding sequence is TGTGCCAGCAGTTTTGGGGCGCGGGGCTACGAGCAGTACTTC.